This entry describes one TCR beta chain. Its cognate antigen is unknown. This specimen comes from a study of T cell repertoires in cytomegalovirus infection. For the study at large: In public TCR beta signatures, there were indications of both CMV infection and matching HLA type.

Study-wide results and caveats: Carriage of CMV together with the relevant HLA was identifiable through cumulative public TCR beta family frequency. What dominated the ex vivo response were HLA-C-restricted CMV-specific TCR beta clonotypes.

Using its own MiXCR run on the reads, TCRdb lists one record per CDR3 protein. This table holds about 240,000 distinct CDR3 sequences, approximately 7% found once. The V gene lost 5 bases and the J gene lost 1 base, with 8 bases spanning the gap. This CDR3 spans 13 amino acids. Germline V gene lookup returns CDR1 MGHRA and CDR2 YSYEKL. The genes are TRBV4-1 and TRBJ1-1; D remains ambiguous. The specimen was PBMCs. The TCR sequence derives from a human donor in good health (CMV status not recorded). Some clones in this sample may be carry-over from other donors' samples. CDR3 residues: CASSNRQNTEAFF. The CDR3 DNA reads TGCGCCAGCAGCAACAGACAGAACACTGAAGCTTTCTTT.